The 22 T cell receptor beta chains given below trace back to one sample, sequenced in a study of lymphopenia after photon versus proton radiotherapy. Sequencing used immunoSEQ multiplex PCR; TCRdb keeps in-frame clones, though not all of them. This table holds around 24,000 clones, 75% to 90% found once. Source: peripheral blood, taken from a patient treated with photon-based radiotherapy. The source of these receptors is a woman aged 45-65 years with pancreatic cancer.

In its sample, this clone was seen once. The chain recombines TRBV11-2 with TRBJ2-1; 7 positions match TRBD2. The CDR3 runs 16 residues. The V gene end was trimmed by 5 bases and the J gene end by 0 bases; junction bases not matched to a gene: 7. Germline CDR1 and CDR2: SGHAT and FQNNGV. The CDR3 DNA is TGTGCCAGCAGCCAGACGCGGGGGAGCTCCTACAATGAGCAGTTCTTC. It translates to CASSQTRGSSYNEQFF. Full variable domain (missing parts from reference TRBV11-2 and TRBJ2-1): EAGVAQSPRYKIIEKRQSVAFWCNPISGHATLYWYQQILGQGPKLLIQFQNNGVVDDSQLPKDRFSAERLKGVDSTLKIQPAKLEDSAVYLCASSQTRGSSYNEQFFGPGTRLTVL.

The rearrangement uses TRBV10-1 and TRBJ1-1, with D possibly being TRBD1 (5 bases). This CDR3 contains 14 residues. V lost 3 bases and J lost 1, with 9 bases in between. The germline V gene has CDR1 WNHNN and CDR2 SYGVQD (reference sequence). The CDR3 DNA is TGCGCCAGCAGTGATGGGGCAGCGAACACTGAAGCTTTCTTT. Residues: CASSDGAANTEAFF.

The chain carries TRBV5-6 and TRBJ2-1; 15 bases match TRBD2. The trim removed 5 bases at V and 0 bases at J, leaving 6 bases unmatched. This CDR3 contains 18 residues. Germline CDR1 and CDR2: SGHDT and YYEEEE. Here the CDR3 DNA reads TGTGCCAGCAGTGGGACTAGCGGGAGGCAATCCTCCTACAATGAGCAGTTCTTC. Protein sequence: CASSGTSGRQSSYNEQFF.

This chain uses TRBV28 with TRBJ2-7; possibly TRBD1 for D (5 bases). Trimming shortened V by 4 bases and J by 5 bases, and 21 bases separated the two germline ends. The CDR3 covers 16 residues. From germline, CDR1 is MDHEN and CDR2 SYDVKM. CDR3 region: CASSYPLKGKGDEQYF. CDR3 nucleotides: TGTGCCAGCAGTTACCCTCTTAAGGGTAAAGGGGACGAGCAGTACTTC.

V gene TRBV5-1 combines with J gene TRBJ2-1; TRBD2 matches at 13 bases. This CDR3 has 16 residues. Germline CDR1 SGHRS, CDR2 YFSETQ. Losses at the gene ends were 1 base for V and 4 bases for J; bases not matched to a gene: 2. The CDR3 coding sequence is TGCGCCAGCAGCTTGACTAGCGGGAGGGATTACAATGAGCAGTTCTTC. It specifies CASSLTSGRDYNEQFF.

Only one count was recorded for this clone. This chain uses TRBV15 with TRBJ2-1; the D gene is possibly TRBD1 (6 bases). The germline V gene encodes CDR1 LNHNV and CDR2 YYDKDF (reference sequence). V was clipped by 0 bases and J by 0 bases, with 12 bases between them. There are 17 residues in the CDR3. For the CDR3, the DNA is TGTGCCACCAGCAGAGATCCAACAGGGAGCTCCTACAATGAGCAGTTCTTC. This encodes CATSRDPTGSSYNEQFF.

V and J are TRBV27 and TRBJ2-7, with 8 bases aligning to TRBD2. Trimming removed 6 bases from V and 2 bases from J; junction bases left unmatched: 12. The CDR3 loop spans 16 amino acids. Germline-derived CDR1 and CDR2 are MNHEY and SMNVEV (reference sequence). DNA of the CDR3: TGTGCCAGCAGCTCCCTCTTTAGCGGGGCTACCTACGAGCAGTACTTC. This sequence encodes CASSSLFSGATYEQYF.

The chain's CDR3 is CASRSGGAGTDTQYF. The DNA of the CDR3 is TGTGCCAGCAGGTCAGGGGGCGCGGGCACAGATACGCAGTATTTT. The genes are TRBV6-1 and TRBJ2-3; TRBD1 aligns across 8 bases. This CDR3 is 15 amino acids long. With V trimmed by 6 bases and J by 1 base, 6 bases remained unmatched. Germline CDR1 MNHNS, CDR2 SASEGT.

The V call is TRBV29-1, the J call TRBJ1-5, with D perhaps matching TRBD1 (6 bases). Trimming pared 7 bases from V and 3 bases from J, leaving 13 bases between. CDR1 SQVTM and CDR2 ANQGSEA come from the germline V gene. This CDR3 region has 13 residues. This chain's CDR3 is CSASGGLNQPQHF. In DNA, the CDR3 is TGCAGCGCTTCCGGGGGCCTCAATCAGCCCCAGCATTTT.

The chain links TRBV4-3 to TRBJ2-1; TRBD1 agrees at 7 bases. CDR1 is LGHNA, CDR2 YSLEER, per germline. Unmatched junction bases numbered 14, after V lost 0 bases and J lost 12 bases. This CDR3 has 16 amino acids. The CDR3 DNA reads as TGCGCCAGCAGCCAAGATATCACTAGAGGGGGCTCGACGCAGTTCTTC. Residues: CASSQDITRGGSTQFF.

The chain joins TRBV25-1 to TRBJ2-7; D tentatively reads TRBD1 or TRBD2 (5 bases each). The CDR3 covers 13 residues. Germline V gene lookup returns CDR1 MGHDK and CDR2 SYGVNS. The germline V and J ends were trimmed by 9 bases and 5 bases, with 17 bases remaining between them. The CDR3: CASDSGTLDEQYF. CDR3 DNA: TGTGCCAGTGATTCCGGGACCCTAGACGAGCAGTACTTC.

This clone qualifies as medium-sized. The chain combines TRBV6-1 with TRBJ1-4; D ambiguous. This CDR3 region has 13 residues. Germline V CDR1 and CDR2: MNHNS, SASEGT. V lost 1 base and J 8 bases, leaving 8 bases between the germline ends. In DNA form, the CDR3 reads TGTGCCAGCAGTGAAGTGGTGTACGAAAAACTGTTTTTT. Its protein product is CASSEVVYEKLFF.

The rearrangement uses TRBV6-5 and TRBJ1-1; D not resolved. Germline loops: CDR1 MNHEY, CDR2 SVGAGI. The CDR3 is made up of 14 amino acids. Trimming took 5 bases from V and 1 from J, leaving 11 bases between them. This CDR3 reads CASSAGRENTEAFF. CDR3 DNA: TGTGCCAGCAGTGCCGGACGGGAGAACACTGAAGCTTTCTTT.

The chain uses TRBV5-6 and TRBJ2-2; 10 bases agree with TRBD2. V lost 3 bases and J lost 0; bases outside the gene matches: 11. This CDR3 region has 19 residues. Germline-derived CDR1 and CDR2 are SGHDT and YYEEEE. The CDR3 region has the DNA TGTGCCAGCAGCTGGTTAGCGGGAGGCTTCGACCCGAACACCGGGGAGCTGTTTTTT. It translates to CASSWLAGGFDPNTGELFF.

This clone occurred once. The V gene is TRBV7-2, the J gene TRBJ1-5, with D perhaps TRBD1 (5 bases). Germline V CDR1 and CDR2: SGHTA, FQGNSA. The length of the CDR3 is 16 residues. The ends were cut back, 1 base at V and 0 bases at J, with 10 bases in the middle. The CDR3 spells CASSLVGGYSNQPQHF. The DNA for the CDR3 is TGTGCCAGCAGCTTAGTGGGGGGGTATAGCAATCAGCCCCAGCATTTT.

CDR3 DNA sequence: TGTGCCAGCAGCCCAGGGGCAGGGGGCTCCGGGGCCAACGTCCTGACTTTC. Protein: CASSPGAGGSGANVLTF. The chain recombines TRBV14 with TRBJ2-6; 8 nucleotides match TRBD1. Per the germline V gene, CDR1 is SGHDN and CDR2 is FVKESK. This CDR3 has 17 amino acids. The J segment lost 4 bases and the V segment lost 4 bases, leaving 9 bases of the junction unmatched.

The chain joins TRBV6-9 to TRBJ2-5; tentatively, D is TRBD1 or TRBD2 (5 bases each). The CDR3 is 13 residues long. Between the trimmed V and J ends, which lost 11 bases and 1 base, there was a span of 14 bases. Germline CDR1 is MNHGY and CDR2 is SVAAGI. CDR3 sequence: CAQRTRVQETQYF. DNA for the CDR3: TGTGCCCAGCGGACCAGGGTCCAAGAGACCCAGTACTTC.

This clone was seen just once. CDR3 region: CASSPQGAEGQPQHF. The CDR3 DNA follows: TGTGCCAGCAGTCCCCAGGGTGCCGAGGGTCAGCCCCAGCATTTT. This sequence joins TRBV27 and TRBJ1-5; weak D call: TRBD1 (5 bases). The germline V gene has CDR1 MNHEY and CDR2 SMNVEV (reference sequence). Trimming took 5 bases from V and 6 from J, leaving 17 bases between them. This CDR3 region has 15 residues.

V and J are TRBV4-2 and TRBJ1-1, with D possibly matching TRBD1 (6 bases). The CDR3 is 14 residues long. Germline CDR1 is LGHNA and CDR2 is YNFKEQ. Trimming cost V 1 base and J 12 bases, with 18 bases left between them. The CDR3 DNA sequence: TGTGCCAGCAGCCAAGGCGGAACTCAGGACAGTCCTTTCTTT. Translation: CASSQGGTQDSPFF.

This clone was detected once. The chain has TRBV28 and TRBJ1-4; 8 bases are shared with TRBD1. J lost 7 bases, V lost 8 bases, and 3 bases had no gene match. This CDR3 region has 12 residues. The germline CDR1 and CDR2 sequences are MDHEN and SYDVKM. CDR3 protein: CASGGQGEKLFF. In DNA form, the CDR3 reads TGTGCCAGCGGCGGACAGGGTGAAAAACTGTTTTTT.

This chain connects TRBV5-1 to TRBJ2-5, with 12 bases aligning to TRBD2. This CDR3 contains 17 residues. From germline, CDR1 is SGHRS and CDR2 YFSETQ. V trimming: 0 bases; J trimming: 6 bases; junction bases outside the gene matches: 9. CDR3 coding DNA: TGCGCCAGCAGCTTGGGGGGACTAGCGGGTACCAAACAGACCCAGTACTTC. This sequence encodes CASSLGGLAGTKQTQYF.

The rearrangement uses TRBV6-5 and TRBJ2-5, with TRBD1 matching 8 bases. The CDR3 is 14 amino acids. The junction had 8 bases not matched to a gene; V was cut back by 4 bases and J by 7 bases. CDR1 is MNHEY and CDR2 is SVGAGI in the germline V gene. In DNA form, the CDR3 reads TGTGCCAGCAGTTCGGGACAGGTCCCAGGGACCCAGTACTTC. Amino acids: CASSSGQVPGTQYF.